The rows below give T cell receptor beta chains drawn from one sample of a study of beta chain features in type 1 diabetes. Libraries were prepared by immunoSEQ multiplex PCR; TCRdb keeps only in-frame clonotypes and omits some of them. This sample yields 860,000 or so clones, of which 17% are seen a single time; around 0.02% belongs to the top ten. The sequenced material came from naive CD4+ T cells from blood. The receptors here all came from a young woman in good health. Each CDR3 is given with its conserved first and last residue. The order of the fields is D gene, clone size, J gene, V gene, CDR3 DNA, CDR3 protein. D genes are given only for firm matches. Size is stated for part of the rows, as once, few or many counts, or as a class when the clone is expanded.

-	-	TRBJ2-3	TRBV27	TGTGCCAGCAGTTTAAAGTCACCGACTTCAGATACGCAGTATTTT	CASSLKSPTSDTQYF
-	-	TRBJ2-5	TRBV5-4	TGTGCCAGCAGCAAATCAAAAGAGACCCAGTACTTC	CASSKSKETQYF
-	few	TRBJ2-1	TRBV7-3	TGTGCCAGCAGCTTCAGTGGGGGTACCTACAATGAGCAGTTCTTC	CASSFSGGTYNEQFF
TRBD2	few	TRBJ2-7	TRBV10-3	TGTGCCATCAGTGGATCGCGGGGCGGGAGCCCGGGCGAGCAGTACTTC	CAISGSRGGSPGEQYF
-	-	TRBJ2-5	TRBV28	TGTGCCAGCAGACCATCGGCCGGGACCCAGTACTTC	CASRPSAGTQYF
-	few	TRBJ1-1	TRBV29-1	TGCAGCGTAGATATGGGGTGGGTGAACACTGAAGCTTTCTTT	CSVDMGWVNTEAFF
-	-	TRBJ2-7	TRBV27	TGTGCCAGCAGTTCGGACGCGTCCTACGAGCAGTACTTC	CASSSDASYEQYF
-	-	TRBJ2-7	TRBV28	TGTGCCAGCAGTTTCTCGGACAGTCCGGAAGAGCAGTACTTC	CASSFSDSPEEQYF
-	-	TRBJ2-7	TRBV6-6	TGTGCCAGCAGTTACTCCACAACGGGCGGGTACGAGCAGTACTTC	CASSYSTTGGYEQYF
-	-	TRBJ2-3	TRBV7-3	TGTGCCAGCAGCTTAAGGCGGAGCACAGATACGCAGTATTTT	CASSLRRSTDTQYF
-	-	TRBJ2-5	TRBV7-2	TGTGCCAGCACCAAAATCCTCGGGGCTCAAGAGACCCAGTACTTC	CASTKILGAQETQYF
TRBD2	-	TRBJ2-1	TRBV7-3	TGTGCCAGCAGCCCGGGACTAGCGGGCAATGAGCAGTTCTTC	CASSPGLAGNEQFF
-	-	TRBJ2-2	TRBV9	TGTGCCAGCAGCCCCCGTGGCAGCTCGAACACCGGGGAGCTGTTTTTT	CASSPRGSSNTGELFF
-	-	TRBJ1-3	TRBV7-9	TGTGCCAGCAGCTTAGGAGAGGGTCGTGGAAACACCATATATTTT	CASSLGEGRGNTIYF
-	-	TRBJ2-3	TRBV18	TGTGCCAGCTCACCTACCAAAGGACGTGGAGGGAGAGGAAATGTAGGTTCTGTTCGGGATACGCAGTATTTT	CASSPTKGRGGRGNVGSVRDTQYF
-	-	TRBJ1-2	TRBV6-1	TGTGCCAGCAGTGAAGCAGGGGCAGGGGAAGGCTACACCTTC	CASSEAGAGEGYTF
-	-	TRBJ2-1	TRBV10-3	TGTGCCATCAGTGAGGGGCCCTTCTCCTACAATGAGCAGTTCTTC	CAISEGPFSYNEQFF
TRBD1	few	TRBJ1-5	TRBV19	TGTGCCAGTAAGGGGGACAGGGTGATTCAGCCCCAGCATTTT	CASKGDRVIQPQHF
-	few	TRBJ1-2	TRBV6-4	TGTGCCAGCAGTGGAGGGGCGGGTGGCTACACCTTC	CASSGGAGGYTF
TRBD1	-	TRBJ2-7	TRBV7-9	TGTGCCAGCAGCCCTCACCGGGACAGTAGATACGAGCAGTACTTC	CASSPHRDSRYEQYF
TRBD1	few	TRBJ2-7	TRBV10-3	TGTGCCATCAGTGAGACCCGGGACAGGGGTTTCAGTCAGCAGTACTTC	CAISETRDRGFSQQYF
TRBD1	-	TRBJ2-2	TRBV28	TGTGCCAGCAGCTACGGGACAGGGTTCCGGGAGCTGTTTTTT	CASSYGTGFRELFF